Listed below are T cell receptor beta chains from one sample, sequenced in a study of T cells in Graves' hyperthyroidism and ophthalmopathy. TCRdb called the multiplex PCR reads again in MiXCR, with one record for every CDR3 protein. The repertoire includes a few hundred thousand distinct CDR3 sequences, roughly 14% of them detected once, and approximately 12% sits in the top ten. The source material was blood. Every receptor here comes from a woman between 40 and 50 years old with Graves' hyperthyroidism that later progressed to Graves' ophthalmopathy. CDR3s include the opening cysteine and the closing phenylalanine or tryptophan. Clone size is stated in some rows and not others, as once, few, many or a class when expanded.

V gene	J gene	CDR3 length	clone size	CDR3 protein
TRBV5-4	TRBJ2-1	16	many	CASSSRGKGTYNEQFF
TRBV5-1	TRBJ2-5	19	-	CASSPSSGRALWFRETQYF
TRBV5-1	TRBJ2-7	15	many	CASSSTASHPYEQYF
TRBV28	TRBJ2-7	15	many	CASSLFAGSSYEQYF
TRBV19	TRBJ2-1	16	many	CASSSAGRRAYNEQFF
TRBV6-6	TRBJ2-1	17	many	CASSYSPISGAYNEQFF
TRBV24-1	TRBJ2-3	15	many	CATSDPDIPGDTQYF
TRBV12-3/TRBV12-4	TRBJ2-6	20	many	CASRGTLGKSPTSGANVLTF
TRBV28	TRBJ2-7	16	many	CASSLVFEGWAYEQYF
TRBV29-1	TRBJ2-5	13	many	CSVVGRRGETQYF
TRBV4-2	TRBJ2-7	17	-	CASSQDLPPTESYEQYF
TRBV6-1	TRBJ1-4	15	few	CASSDRIGAGEKLFF
TRBV2	TRBJ2-5	14	many	CASRTSGNQETQYF
TRBV19	TRBJ1-6	14	many	CASSIGTYNSPLHF
TRBV9	TRBJ2-5	15	once	CASSNRGQGQETQYF
TRBV11-2	TRBJ2-1	15	many	CASTEGLSSYNEQFF
TRBV20-1	TRBJ2-3	13	few	CSARDRSTDTQYF
TRBV5-1	TRBJ2-1	15	many	CASSLAGTGYNEQFF
TRBV2	TRBJ2-7	11	many	CASSFEYEQYF
TRBV7-8	TRBJ2-7	15	many	CASSPGTSGAYEQYF
TRBV28	TRBJ1-5	14	many	CASSFLASNQPQHF
TRBV7-9	TRBJ2-2	11	many	CASQNTGELFF
TRBV5-8	TRBJ1-1	13	many	CASSSDKNTEAFF
TRBV20-1	TRBJ1-2	13	many	CSARDSDSYGYTF
TRBV29-1	TRBJ2-1	10	few	CSVDPYEQFF
TRBV28	TRBJ2-2	14	many	CASSFLASFGELFF
TRBV2	TRBJ2-7	15	many	CASSEDGTSVSEQYF
TRBV28	TRBJ2-7	12	-	CASSKDGYEQYF
TRBV5-6	TRBJ2-5	14	many	CASGGGGIGETQYF
TRBV6-1	TRBJ1-2	14	many	CASSRADRGRGYTF
TRBV5-4	TRBJ2-3	15	few	CASSPRMESTDTQYF
TRBV20-1	TRBJ1-6	15	many	CSARGAVRGNSPLHF
TRBV29-1	TRBJ1-1	13	few	CSAALRAETEAFF
TRBV12-3/TRBV12-4	TRBJ2-2	14	many	CASNDPGNNGELFF
TRBV6-1	TRBJ1-1	14	many	CASSLGTGYAEAFF
TRBV6-5	TRBJ1-6	15	many	CASSYSGLYNSPLHF
TRBV18	TRBJ1-5	13	many	CASSSHRDQPQHF
TRBV12-5	TRBJ2-7	15	many	CASAEAGTGSYEQYF
TRBV2	TRBJ2-1	14	many	CASSALDRVDEQFF
TRBV15	TRBJ2-1	17	many	CATSRALGTPAQNEQFF
TRBV5-5	TRBJ2-7	12	-	CASSLNSGEQYF
TRBV10-1	TRBJ2-1	14	many	CASSSSGTRNEQFF
TRBV27	TRBJ2-2	16	many	CASSTATGMATGELFF
TRBV3-1	TRBJ2-5	15	many	CASSQGTSGSVTQYF
TRBV10-3	TRBJ2-5	15	many	CAISESGTRTETQYF
TRBV10-1	TRBJ2-1	14	many	CASSESYAVFEQFF
TRBV28	TRBJ1-6	16	many	CATGGGLGRLNSPLHF
TRBV10-2	TRBJ1-6	13	-	CASSDPPPSPLHF
TRBV28	TRBJ2-1	15	many	CASSPDSTPYNEQFF
TRBV11-2	TRBJ2-1	13	few	CASRTGEGNEQFF
TRBV29-1	TRBJ1-3	13	-	CSVEGGGGNTIYF